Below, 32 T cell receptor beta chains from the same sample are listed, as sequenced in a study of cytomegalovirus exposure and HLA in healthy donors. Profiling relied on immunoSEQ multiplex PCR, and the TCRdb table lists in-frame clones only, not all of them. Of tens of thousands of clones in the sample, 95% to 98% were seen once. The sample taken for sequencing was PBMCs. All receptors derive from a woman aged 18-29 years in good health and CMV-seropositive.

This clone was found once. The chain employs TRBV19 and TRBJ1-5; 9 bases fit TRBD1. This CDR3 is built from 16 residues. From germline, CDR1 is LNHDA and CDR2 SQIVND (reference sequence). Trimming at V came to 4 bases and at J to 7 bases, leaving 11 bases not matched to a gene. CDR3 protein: CASSTLSGDREQPQHF. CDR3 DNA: TGTGCCAGTAGTACCTTATCCGGGGACAGGGAACAGCCCCAGCATTTT.

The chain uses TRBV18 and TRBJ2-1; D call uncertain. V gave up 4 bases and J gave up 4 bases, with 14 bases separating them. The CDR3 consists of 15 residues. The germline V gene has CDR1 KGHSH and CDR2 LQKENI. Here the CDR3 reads CASSLDTYAYNEQFF. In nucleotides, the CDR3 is TGTGCCAGCTCACTTGACACCTACGCATACAATGAGCAGTTCTTC.

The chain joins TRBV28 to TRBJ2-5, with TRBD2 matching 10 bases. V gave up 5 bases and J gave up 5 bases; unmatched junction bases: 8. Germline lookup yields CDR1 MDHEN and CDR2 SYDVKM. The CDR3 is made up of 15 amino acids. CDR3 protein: CASSRSGRAGETQYF. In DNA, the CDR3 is TGTGCCAGCAGTCGAAGCGGGAGGGCGGGTGAGACCCAGTACTTC.

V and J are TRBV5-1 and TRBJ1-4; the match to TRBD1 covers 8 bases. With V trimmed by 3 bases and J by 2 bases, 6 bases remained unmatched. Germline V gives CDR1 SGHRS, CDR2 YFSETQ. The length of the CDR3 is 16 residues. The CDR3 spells CASSSLTGGTNEKLFF. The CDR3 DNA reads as TGCGCCAGCAGCTCCCTCACAGGGGGTACTAATGAAAAACTGTTTTTT.

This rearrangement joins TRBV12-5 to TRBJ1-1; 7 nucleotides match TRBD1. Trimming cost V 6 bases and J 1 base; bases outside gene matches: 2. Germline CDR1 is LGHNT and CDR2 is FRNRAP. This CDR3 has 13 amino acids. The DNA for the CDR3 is TGTGCTAGTGGAAGGACAGGGAACACTGAAGCTTTCTTT. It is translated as CASGRTGNTEAFF.

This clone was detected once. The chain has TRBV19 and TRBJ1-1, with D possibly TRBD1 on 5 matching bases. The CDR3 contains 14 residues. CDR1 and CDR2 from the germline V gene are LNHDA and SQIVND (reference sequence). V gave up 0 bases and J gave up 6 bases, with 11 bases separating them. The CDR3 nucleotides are TGTGCCAGTAGTATAGATAGGACAATCGCTGAAGCTTTCTTT. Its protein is CASSIDRTIAEAFF.

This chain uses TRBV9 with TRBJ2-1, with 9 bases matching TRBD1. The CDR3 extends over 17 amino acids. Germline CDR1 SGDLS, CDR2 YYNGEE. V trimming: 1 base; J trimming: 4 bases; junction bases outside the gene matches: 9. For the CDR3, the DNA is TGTGCCAGCAGCGTATACCCTGGGACAGGGCCATACAATGAGCAGTTCTTC. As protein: CASSVYPGTGPYNEQFF.

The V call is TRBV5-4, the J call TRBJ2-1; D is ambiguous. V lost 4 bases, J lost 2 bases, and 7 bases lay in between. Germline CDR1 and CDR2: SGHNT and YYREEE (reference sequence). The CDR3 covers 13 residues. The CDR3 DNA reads TGTGCCAGCAGCATTCAGACCTACAATGAGCAGTTCTTC. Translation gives CASSIQTYNEQFF.

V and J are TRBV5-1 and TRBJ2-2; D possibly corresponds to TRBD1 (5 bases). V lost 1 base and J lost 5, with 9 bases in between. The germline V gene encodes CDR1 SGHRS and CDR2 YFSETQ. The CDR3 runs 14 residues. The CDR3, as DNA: TGCGCCAGCAGCTTGACAGGCTTAACCGGGGAGCTGTTTTTT. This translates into CASSLTGLTGELFF. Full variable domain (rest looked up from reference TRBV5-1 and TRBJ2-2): KAGVTQTPRYLIKTRGQQVTLSCSPISGHRSVSWYQQTPGQGLQFLFEYFSETQRNKGNFPGRFSGRQFSNSRSEMNVSTLELGDSALYLCASSLTGLTGELFFGEGSRLTVL.

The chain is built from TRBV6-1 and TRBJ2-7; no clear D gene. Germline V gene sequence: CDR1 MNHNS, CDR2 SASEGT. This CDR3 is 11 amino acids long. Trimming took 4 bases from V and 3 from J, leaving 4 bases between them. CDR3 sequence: CASSALYEQYF. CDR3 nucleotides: TGTGCCAGCAGTGCCCTCTACGAGCAGTACTTC.

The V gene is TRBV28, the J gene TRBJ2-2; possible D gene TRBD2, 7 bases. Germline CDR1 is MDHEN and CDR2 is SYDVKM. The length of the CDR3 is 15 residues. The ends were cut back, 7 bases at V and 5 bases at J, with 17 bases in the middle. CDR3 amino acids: CASKEGGEGTGELFF. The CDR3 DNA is TGTGCCAGCAAAGAAGGGGGGGAGGGTACCGGGGAGCTGTTTTTT.

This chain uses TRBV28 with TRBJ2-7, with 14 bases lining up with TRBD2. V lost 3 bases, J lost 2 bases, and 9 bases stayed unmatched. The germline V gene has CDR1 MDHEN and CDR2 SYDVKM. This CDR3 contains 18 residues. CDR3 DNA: TGTGCCAGCAGTTTTTCCAGGATGGGACTAGCGGGAGCCTACGAGCAGTACTTC. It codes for CASSFSRMGLAGAYEQYF.

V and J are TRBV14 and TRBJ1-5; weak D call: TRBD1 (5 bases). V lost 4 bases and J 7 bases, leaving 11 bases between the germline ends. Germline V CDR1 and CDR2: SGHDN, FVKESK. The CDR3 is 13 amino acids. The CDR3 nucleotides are TGTGCCAGCAGCCCCACGGGGGGACAGCCCCAGCATTTT. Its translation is CASSPTGGQPQHF.

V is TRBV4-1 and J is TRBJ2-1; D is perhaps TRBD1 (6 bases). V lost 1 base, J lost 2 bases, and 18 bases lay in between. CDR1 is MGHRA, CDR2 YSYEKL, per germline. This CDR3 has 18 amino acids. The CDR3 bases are TGCGCCAGCAGCCAAGTTATACTAGGTCCAGGGGCCTACAATGAGCAGTTCTTC. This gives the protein CASSQVILGPGAYNEQFF.

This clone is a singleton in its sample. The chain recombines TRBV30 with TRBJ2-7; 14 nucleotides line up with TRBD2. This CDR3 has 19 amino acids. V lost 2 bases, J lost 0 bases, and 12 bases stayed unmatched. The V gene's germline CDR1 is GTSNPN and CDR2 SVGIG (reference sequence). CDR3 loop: CAWSFSTGTSGSNSYEQYF. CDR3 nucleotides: TGTGCCTGGAGTTTCTCAACAGGGACTAGCGGGAGTAACTCCTACGAGCAGTACTTC.

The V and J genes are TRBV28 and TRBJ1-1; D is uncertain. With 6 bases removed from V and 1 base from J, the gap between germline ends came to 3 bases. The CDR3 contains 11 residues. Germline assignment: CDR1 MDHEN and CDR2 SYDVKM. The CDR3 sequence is CASSWNTEAFF. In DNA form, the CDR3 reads TGTGCCAGCAGCTGGAACACTGAAGCTTTCTTT.

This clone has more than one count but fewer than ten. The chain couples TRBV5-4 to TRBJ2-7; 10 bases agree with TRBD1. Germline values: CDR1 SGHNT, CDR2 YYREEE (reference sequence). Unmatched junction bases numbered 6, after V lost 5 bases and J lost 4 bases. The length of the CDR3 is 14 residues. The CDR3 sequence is CASRRTGGNYEQYF. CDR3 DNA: TGTGCCAGCAGGCGGACAGGGGGGAATTACGAGCAGTACTTC. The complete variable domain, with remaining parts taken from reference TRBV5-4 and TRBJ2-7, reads ETGVTQSPTHLIKTRGQQVTLRCSSQSGHNTVSWYQQALGQGPQFIFQYYREEENGRGNFPPRFSGLQFPNYSSELNVNALELDDSALYLCASRRTGGNYEQYFGPGTRLTVT.

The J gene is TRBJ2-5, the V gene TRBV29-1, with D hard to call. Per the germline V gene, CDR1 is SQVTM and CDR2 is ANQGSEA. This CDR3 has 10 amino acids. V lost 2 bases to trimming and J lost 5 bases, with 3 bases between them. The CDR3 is CSVESETQYF. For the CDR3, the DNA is TGCAGCGTTGAATCTGAGACCCAGTACTTC.

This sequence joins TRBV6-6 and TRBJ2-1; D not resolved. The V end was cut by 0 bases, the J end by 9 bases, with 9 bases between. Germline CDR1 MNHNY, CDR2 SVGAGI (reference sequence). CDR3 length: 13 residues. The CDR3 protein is CASSYSAGTEQFF. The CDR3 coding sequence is TGTGCCAGCAGTTACTCAGCCGGTACTGAGCAGTTCTTC.

The CDR3: CASSLRALAYNEQFF. The CDR3 bases are TGTGCCAGCAGCTTGAGAGCCCTAGCGTACAATGAGCAGTTCTTC. The V gene is TRBV5-6, the J gene TRBJ2-1, with D perhaps TRBD2 (6 bases). With 1 base removed from V and 4 bases from J, the gap between germline ends came to 12 bases. The CDR3 covers 15 residues. Looked up from germline, CDR1 is SGHDT and CDR2 is YYEEEE.

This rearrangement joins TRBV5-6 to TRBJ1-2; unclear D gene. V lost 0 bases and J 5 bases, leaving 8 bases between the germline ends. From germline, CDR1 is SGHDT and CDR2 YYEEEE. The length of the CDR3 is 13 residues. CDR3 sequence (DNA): TGTGCCAGCAGCTTGGGGCAGAAATATGGCTACACCTTC. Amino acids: CASSLGQKYGYTF.

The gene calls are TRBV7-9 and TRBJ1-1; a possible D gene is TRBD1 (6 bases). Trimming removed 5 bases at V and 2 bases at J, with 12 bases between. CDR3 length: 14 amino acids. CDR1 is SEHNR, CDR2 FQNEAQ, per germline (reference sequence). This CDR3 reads CASSGGQINTEAFF. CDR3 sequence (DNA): TGTGCCAGCAGCGGTGGACAGATAAACACTGAAGCTTTCTTT.

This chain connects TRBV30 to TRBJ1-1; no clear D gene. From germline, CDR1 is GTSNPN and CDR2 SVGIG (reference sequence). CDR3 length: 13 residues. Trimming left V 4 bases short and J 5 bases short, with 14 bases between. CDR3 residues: CAWMPGSGTEAFF. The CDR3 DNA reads TGTGCCTGGATGCCGGGATCGGGGACTGAAGCTTTCTTT.

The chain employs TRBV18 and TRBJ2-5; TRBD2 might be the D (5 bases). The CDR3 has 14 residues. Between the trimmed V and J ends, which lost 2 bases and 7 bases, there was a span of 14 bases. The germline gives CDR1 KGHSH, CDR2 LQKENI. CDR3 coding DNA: TGTGCCAGCTCACCAGGACTCCCCGGGCCGACCCAGTACTTC. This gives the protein CASSPGLPGPTQYF.

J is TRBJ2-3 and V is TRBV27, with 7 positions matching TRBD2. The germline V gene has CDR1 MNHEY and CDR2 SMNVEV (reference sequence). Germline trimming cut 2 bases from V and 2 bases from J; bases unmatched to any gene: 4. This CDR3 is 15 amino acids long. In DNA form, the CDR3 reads TGTGCCAGCAGTTTAGGGGCGGGAGACACAGATACGCAGTATTTT. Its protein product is CASSLGAGDTDTQYF.

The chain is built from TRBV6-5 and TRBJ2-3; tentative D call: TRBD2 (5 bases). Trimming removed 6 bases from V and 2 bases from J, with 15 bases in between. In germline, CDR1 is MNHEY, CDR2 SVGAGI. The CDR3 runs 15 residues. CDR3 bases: TGTGCCAGCAGCCTAGCACTTCGGGCCACAGATACGCAGTATTTT. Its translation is CASSLALRATDTQYF.

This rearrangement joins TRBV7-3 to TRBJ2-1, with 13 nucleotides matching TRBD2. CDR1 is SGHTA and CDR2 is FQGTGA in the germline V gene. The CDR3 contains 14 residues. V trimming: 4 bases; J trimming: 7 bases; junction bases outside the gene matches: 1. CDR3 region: CASSSTSGRNEQFF. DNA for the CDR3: TGTGCCAGCAGCTCGACTAGCGGGAGGAATGAGCAGTTCTTC. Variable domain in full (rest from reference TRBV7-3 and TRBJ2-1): GAGVSQTPSNKVTEKGKYVELRCDPISGHTALYWYRQSLGQGPEFLIYFQGTGAADDSGLPNDRFFAVRPEGSVSTLKIQRTERGDSAVYLCASSSTSGRNEQFFGPGTRLTVL.

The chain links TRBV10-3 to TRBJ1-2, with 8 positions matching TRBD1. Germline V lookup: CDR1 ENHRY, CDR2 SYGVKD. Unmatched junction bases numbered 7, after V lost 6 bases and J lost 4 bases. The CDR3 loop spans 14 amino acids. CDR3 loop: CAIRATGEVYGYTF. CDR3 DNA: TGTGCCATCAGGGCGACAGGGGAAGTCTATGGCTACACCTTC.

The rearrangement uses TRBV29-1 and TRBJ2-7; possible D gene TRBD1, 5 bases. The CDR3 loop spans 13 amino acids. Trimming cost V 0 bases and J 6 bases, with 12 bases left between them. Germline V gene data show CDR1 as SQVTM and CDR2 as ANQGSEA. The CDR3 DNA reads TGCAGCGTTGAAGATAGAGTACAGGCCGAGCAGTACTTC. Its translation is CSVEDRVQAEQYF.

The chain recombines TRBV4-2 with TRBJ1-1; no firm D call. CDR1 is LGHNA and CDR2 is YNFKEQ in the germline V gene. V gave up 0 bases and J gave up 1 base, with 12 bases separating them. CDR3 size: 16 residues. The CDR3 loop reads CASSQDPLSGNTEAFF. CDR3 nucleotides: TGTGCCAGCAGCCAAGACCCATTGTCGGGGAACACTGAAGCTTTCTTT.

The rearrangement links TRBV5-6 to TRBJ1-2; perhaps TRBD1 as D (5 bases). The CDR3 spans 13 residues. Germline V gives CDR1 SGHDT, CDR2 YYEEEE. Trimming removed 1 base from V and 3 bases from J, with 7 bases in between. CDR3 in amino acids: CASSLIRDYGYTF. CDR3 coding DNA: TGTGCCAGCAGCTTGATCAGGGACTATGGCTACACCTTC.

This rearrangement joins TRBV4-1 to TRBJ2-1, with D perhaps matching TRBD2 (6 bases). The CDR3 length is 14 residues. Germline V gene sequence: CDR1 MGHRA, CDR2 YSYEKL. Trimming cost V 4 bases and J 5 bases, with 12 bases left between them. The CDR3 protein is CASSRPGGNNEQFF. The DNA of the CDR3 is TGCGCCAGCAGCCGGCCTGGGGGGAACAATGAGCAGTTCTTC.